Presented here are 25 T cell receptor beta chains from one specimen sequenced in a study of cytomegalovirus exposure and HLA in healthy donors. PCR was performed using 60 Vbeta and 13 Jbeta primers. The method was immunoSEQ multiplex PCR; TCRdb's version includes in-frame clones alone and lacks a portion of them. Among some 220,000 clones listed, around 80% were seen once. What was sequenced was PBMCs. The receptors here all came from an older woman in good health and CMV-seropositive.

The rearrangement links TRBV7-3 to TRBJ1-2, with D possibly matching TRBD1 (6 bases). Per the germline V gene, CDR1 is SGHTA and CDR2 is FQGTGA. V lost 1 base, J lost 7 bases, and 22 bases lay in between. This CDR3 has 17 amino acids. The CDR3, as DNA: TGTGCCAGCAGCTTAAATACAGCGACTGGCAGGGGTACTGGCTACACCTTC. It codes for CASSLNTATGRGTGYTF.

The gene calls are TRBV5-1 and TRBJ2-3, with 13 bases that match TRBD2. The CDR3 consists of 15 residues. Germline lookup yields CDR1 SGHRS and CDR2 YFSETQ. V lost 4 bases, J lost 5 bases, and 4 bases stayed unmatched. For the CDR3, the DNA is TGCGCCAGCAGCATAGGACTAGCGGGGGAAGATACGCAGTATTTT. This translates into CASSIGLAGEDTQYF.

The chain recombines TRBV30 with TRBJ1-2; unclear D gene. This CDR3 comprises 13 residues. The V end was cut by 0 bases, the J end by 6 bases, with 11 bases between. Germline CDR1 is GTSNPN and CDR2 is SVGIG (reference sequence). CDR3 DNA sequence: TGTGCCTGGAGTGTTGAGTGGGAGGATGGCTACACCTTC. This gives the protein CAWSVEWEDGYTF.

The chain employs TRBV5-1 and TRBJ1-2, with TRBD1 matching over 8 bases. V shed 4 bases, J shed 6 bases, and the junction held 8 bases outside the gene matches. This CDR3 contains 14 residues. Germline CDR1 is SGHRS and CDR2 is YFSETQ. CDR3 protein: CASSLPDRGHGYTF. In DNA, the CDR3 is TGCGCCAGCAGCCTACCCGACAGGGGCCATGGCTACACCTTC.

The rearrangement uses TRBV6-5 and TRBJ2-5; no clear D. Between the trimmed V and J ends, which lost 2 bases and 3 bases, there was a span of 7 bases. Germline CDR1 is MNHEY and CDR2 is SVGAGI. The CDR3 is 13 amino acids. The CDR3 loop reads CASSYDSEETQYF. The DNA for the CDR3 is TGTGCCAGCAGTTACGACTCTGAAGAGACCCAGTACTTC.

The chain has TRBV27 and TRBJ1-2; a possible D gene is TRBD1 (5 bases). In germline, CDR1 is MNHEY, CDR2 SMNVEV (reference sequence). The CDR3 runs to 18 residues. Trimming stripped 3 bases from V and 4 bases from J, with 24 bases between. DNA for the CDR3: TGTGCCAGCAGTTTTTATCCCAAGAGACAGCCACGAGGCTATGGCTACACCTTC. This translates into CASSFYPKRQPRGYGYTF.

The rearrangement uses TRBV14 and TRBJ1-4; D unresolved. Germline V CDR1 and CDR2: SGHDN, FVKESK. V was pared by 1 base and J by 5 bases, with 11 bases between. The CDR3 extends over 15 amino acids. The CDR3: CASSQGAGVNEKLFF. Written as DNA, the CDR3 is TGTGCCAGCAGCCAAGGAGCCGGAGTAAATGAAAAACTGTTTTTT.

The CDR3: CAWSVGQGLYGYTF. In nucleotides, the CDR3 is TGTGCCTGGAGTGTAGGACAGGGGCTCTATGGCTACACCTTC. The chain links TRBV30 to TRBJ1-2, with 9 bases lining up with TRBD1. CDR1 is GTSNPN and CDR2 is SVGIG in the germline V gene (reference sequence). CDR3 length equals 14 residues. Germline trimming cut 0 bases from V and 4 bases from J; bases unmatched to any gene: 3. Using reference TRBV30 and TRBJ1-2 for the parts outside the CDR3, the full variable domain is SQTIHQWPATLVQPVGSPLSLECTVEGTSNPNLYWYRQAAGRGLQLLFYSVGIGQISSEVPQNLSASRPQDRQFILSSKKLLLSDSGFYLCAWSVGQGLYGYTFGSGTRLTVV.

This chain connects TRBV5-1 to TRBJ1-1; perhaps TRBD1 as D (6 bases). There are 15 residues in the CDR3. Germline assignment: CDR1 SGHRS and CDR2 YFSETQ. Trimming took 2 bases from V and 1 from J, leaving 12 bases between them. In nucleotides, the CDR3 is TGCGCCAGCAGCTTCAATACAGGGTCGAACACTGAAGCTTTCTTT. Its translation is CASSFNTGSNTEAFF.

The rearrangement uses TRBV2 and TRBJ1-1; 11 bases fit TRBD1. Germline lookup yields CDR1 SNHLY and CDR2 FYNNEI. This CDR3 contains 15 residues. Trimming took 5 bases from V and 4 from J; bases not matched to a gene: 6. The CDR3 spells CASSRTGGISTEAFF. The CDR3 DNA reads as TGTGCCAGCAGTCGGACAGGGGGCATCAGCACTGAAGCTTTCTTT.

J is TRBJ1-2 and V is TRBV6-6; 7 nucleotides line up with TRBD1. The CDR3 runs 15 residues. The V segment lost 2 bases and the J segment 1 base; nucleotides outside the gene matches: 4. CDR1 is MNHNY and CDR2 is SVGAGI in the germline V gene (reference sequence). This chain's CDR3 is CASSYEGAFNYGYTF. The CDR3, as DNA: TGTGCCAGCAGTTACGAGGGGGCTTTTAACTATGGCTACACCTTC.

This clone was recorded a few times. The chain is built from TRBV10-3 and TRBJ1-1, with D possibly TRBD1 on 6 matching bases. The ends were cut back, 10 bases at V and 1 base at J, with 13 bases in the middle. The CDR3 consists of 13 residues. Germline-derived CDR1 and CDR2 are ENHRY and SYGVKD. CDR3 bases: TGTGCCACCTCAGGACAGAAGAACACTGAAGCTTTCTTT. Protein sequence: CATSGQKNTEAFF.

The CDR3 sequence: CASSPAPRHTEAFF. In DNA form, the CDR3 reads TGTGCCAGCTCCCCGGCCCCCAGGCACACTGAAGCTTTCTTT. The chain couples TRBV18 to TRBJ1-1; D gene unclear. Per germline, CDR1 KGHSH and CDR2 LQKENI. This CDR3 comprises 14 residues. The germline V and J ends were trimmed by 6 bases and 3 bases, with 14 bases remaining between them.

This clone appeared a few times. The chain combines TRBV7-9 with TRBJ1-2, with TRBD1 matching 7 bases. Germline CDR1 SEHNR, CDR2 FQNEAQ (reference sequence). V lost 7 bases and J lost 8; bases outside the gene matches: 13. There are 14 residues in the CDR3. CDR3 amino acids: CASTTTRQGGGYTF. CDR3 DNA: TGTGCCAGCACCACGACTCGACAGGGAGGCGGCTACACCTTC.

The chain is built from TRBV14 and TRBJ1-1, with no clear D. Trimming left V 7 bases short and J 1 base short, with 10 bases between. CDR3 length: 13 residues. The germline CDR1 and CDR2 sequences are SGHDN and FVKESK. The CDR3 protein is CASTLSGNTEAFF. The CDR3 bases are TGTGCCAGCACCCTCAGCGGGAACACTGAAGCTTTCTTT.

This rearrangement joins TRBV5-6 to TRBJ1-2; 7 bases line up with TRBD1. Germline V gene lookup returns CDR1 SGHDT and CDR2 YYEEEE. V lost 3 bases and J lost 5; bases outside the gene matches: 10. The CDR3 is made up of 15 amino acids. CDR3 sequence: CASSSLGTDPYGYTF. In DNA form, the CDR3 reads TGTGCCAGCAGCTCCCTCGGGACAGATCCTTATGGCTACACCTTC.

This rearrangement joins TRBV7-3 to TRBJ2-1; 8 bases are a match to TRBD1. Trimming took 2 bases from V and 2 from J; bases not matched to a gene: 8. The CDR3 has 17 residues. Germline V gene data show CDR1 as SGHTA and CDR2 as FQGTGA. In nucleotides, the CDR3 is TGTGCCAGCAGCTTACTGCCCAACAGGGGGACCTACAATGAGCAGTTCTTC. Translated, it gives CASSLLPNRGTYNEQFF. The full variable domain, with the rest looked up from reference TRBV7-3 and TRBJ2-1, is GAGVSQTPSNKVTEKGKYVELRCDPISGHTALYWYRQSLGQGPEFLIYFQGTGAADDSGLPNDRFFAVRPEGSVSTLKIQRTERGDSAVYLCASSLLPNRGTYNEQFFGPGTRLTVL.

The chain uses TRBV14 and TRBJ2-1; possibly TRBD1 for D (5 bases). Trimming left V 2 bases short and J 5 bases short, with 7 bases between. Germline lookup yields CDR1 SGHDN and CDR2 FVKESK. CDR3 size: 13 residues. CDR3 nucleotide sequence: TGTGCCAGCAGCCAACAGGGCAACAATGAGCAGTTCTTC. Protein sequence: CASSQQGNNEQFF.

The J gene is TRBJ1-5, the V gene TRBV21-1; TRBD1, as called in the table, went unchecked against the DNA. TRBV21-1 is a listed pseudogene. CDR3 size: 20 residues. CDR3 nucleotide sequence: TGTGCCAGCAGCAAAGTACCTCCCGGGACAGCGAGCTATAGCAATCAGCCCCAGCATTTT. This sequence encodes CASSKVPPGTASYSNQPQHF.

The chain uses TRBV19 and TRBJ1-5, with D possibly being TRBD1 (5 bases). Germline V gene lookup returns CDR1 LNHDA and CDR2 SQIVND (reference sequence). The V gene lost 5 bases and the J gene lost 4 bases, with 9 bases spanning the gap. This CDR3 contains 13 residues. The CDR3 is CASSLTGNQPQHF. CDR3 DNA sequence: TGTGCCAGTAGTCTCACAGGAAATCAGCCCCAGCATTTT.

This sequence joins TRBV5-1 and TRBJ2-1; 15 nucleotides match TRBD2. Trimming cost V 4 bases and J 7 bases; bases outside gene matches: 21. Germline V gene sequence: CDR1 SGHRS, CDR2 YFSETQ. CDR3 length: 21 residues. The CDR3 spells CASSPTPLTGTSGGTHNEQFF. In DNA, the CDR3 is TGCGCCAGCAGCCCAACCCCGCTCACCGGGACTAGCGGGGGGACCCATAATGAGCAGTTCTTC. The full variable domain, with the rest looked up from reference TRBV5-1 and TRBJ2-1, is KAGVTQTPRYLIKTRGQQVTLSCSPISGHRSVSWYQQTPGQGLQFLFEYFSETQRNKGNFPGRFSGRQFSNSRSEMNVSTLELGDSALYLCASSPTPLTGTSGGTHNEQFFGPGTRLTVL.

The CDR3: CASSLTGGGNTEAFF. DNA for the CDR3: TGTGCCAGCAGTCTAACAGGGGGGGGAAACACTGAAGCTTTCTTT. J is TRBJ1-1 and V is TRBV2, with 8 bases identical to TRBD1. V was pared by 5 bases and J by 2 bases, with 7 bases of the junction left unmatched. The CDR3 runs 15 residues. Germline V lookup: CDR1 SNHLY, CDR2 FYNNEI. The whole variable domain, remainder taken from reference TRBV2 and TRBJ1-1, is EPEVTQTPSHQVTQMGQEVILRCVPISNHLYFYWYRQILGQKVEFLVSFYNNEISEKSEIFDDQFSVERPDGSNFTLKIRSTKLEDSAMYFCASSLTGGGNTEAFFGQGTRLTVV.

This chain connects TRBV29-1 to TRBJ1-4, with 9 bases aligning to TRBD1. Trimming removed 7 bases from V and 7 bases from J; junction bases left unmatched: 4. This CDR3 is built from 12 residues. CDR1 is SQVTM, CDR2 ANQGSEA, per germline. The CDR3 nucleotides read TGCAGCGCTGGGACAGGGCGTGAAAAACTGTTTTTT. Translated: CSAGTGREKLFF.

The CDR3 region has the DNA TGTGCCAGTAGTATCCTAGCGGGTACCTACGAGCAGTACTTC. Protein product: CASSILAGTYEQYF. This chain links TRBV19 with TRBJ2-7; 8 positions agree with TRBD2. This CDR3 spans 14 amino acids. CDR1 LNHDA and CDR2 SQIVND come from the germline V gene (reference sequence). V lost 3 bases and J lost 2; bases outside the gene matches: 3.

J is TRBJ2-7 and V is TRBV27, with 8 bases matching TRBD1. This CDR3 is 18 amino acids long. In germline, CDR1 is MNHEY, CDR2 SMNVEV (reference sequence). The V gene end was trimmed by 3 bases and the J gene end by 6 bases; junction bases not matched to a gene: 19. In DNA form, the CDR3 reads TGTGCCAGCAGTTTGCGATACTGGACAGGGAAGGAAGTGCGCGAGCAGTACTTC. It yields the protein CASSLRYWTGKEVREQYF.